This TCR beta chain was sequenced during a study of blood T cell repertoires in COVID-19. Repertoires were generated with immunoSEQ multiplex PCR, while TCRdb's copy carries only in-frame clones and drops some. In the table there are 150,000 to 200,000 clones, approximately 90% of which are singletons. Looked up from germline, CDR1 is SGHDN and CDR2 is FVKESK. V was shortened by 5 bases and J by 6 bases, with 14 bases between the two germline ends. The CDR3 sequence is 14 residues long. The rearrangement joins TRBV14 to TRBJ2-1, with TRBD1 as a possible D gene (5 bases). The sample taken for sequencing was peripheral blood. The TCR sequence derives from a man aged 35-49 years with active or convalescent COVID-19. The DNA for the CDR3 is TGTGCCAGCAGCAACCGACAGAATTTCAATGAGCAGTTCTTC. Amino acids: CASSNRQNFNEQFF.